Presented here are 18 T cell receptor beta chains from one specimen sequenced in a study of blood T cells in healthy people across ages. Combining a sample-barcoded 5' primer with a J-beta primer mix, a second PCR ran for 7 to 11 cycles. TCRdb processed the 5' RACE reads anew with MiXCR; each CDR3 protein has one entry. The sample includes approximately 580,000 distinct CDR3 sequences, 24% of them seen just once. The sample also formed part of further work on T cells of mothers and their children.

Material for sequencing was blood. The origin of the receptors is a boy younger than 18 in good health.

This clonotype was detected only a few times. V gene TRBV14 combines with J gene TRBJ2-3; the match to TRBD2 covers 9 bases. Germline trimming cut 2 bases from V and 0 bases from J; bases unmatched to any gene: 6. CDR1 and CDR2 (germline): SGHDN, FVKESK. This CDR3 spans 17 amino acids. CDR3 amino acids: CASSQRILAGSTDTQYF. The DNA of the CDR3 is TGTGCCAGCAGCCAAAGGATCCTAGCGGGAAGCACAGATACGCAGTATTTT.

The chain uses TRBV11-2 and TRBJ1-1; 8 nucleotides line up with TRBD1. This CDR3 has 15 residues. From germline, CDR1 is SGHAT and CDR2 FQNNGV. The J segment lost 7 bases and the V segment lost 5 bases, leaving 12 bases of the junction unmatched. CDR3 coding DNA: TGTGCCAGCAGCCCGTTACAGGGGGGTAGGGGTGAAGCTTTCTTT. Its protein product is CASSPLQGGRGEAFF.

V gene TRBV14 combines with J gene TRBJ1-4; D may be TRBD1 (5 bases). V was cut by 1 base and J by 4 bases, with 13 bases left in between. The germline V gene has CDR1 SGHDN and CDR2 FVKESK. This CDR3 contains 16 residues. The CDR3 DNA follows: TGTGCCAGCAGCCAAGCGGCAGGGCGGTATAATGAAAAACTGTTTTTT. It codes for CASSQAAGRYNEKLFF.

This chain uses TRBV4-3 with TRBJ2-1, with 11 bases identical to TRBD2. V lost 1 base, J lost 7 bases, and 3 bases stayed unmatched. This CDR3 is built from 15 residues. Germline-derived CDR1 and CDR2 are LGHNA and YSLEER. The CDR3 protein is CASSQGLAGQNEQFF. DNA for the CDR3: TGCGCCAGCAGCCAAGGACTAGCGGGGCAGAATGAGCAGTTCTTC.

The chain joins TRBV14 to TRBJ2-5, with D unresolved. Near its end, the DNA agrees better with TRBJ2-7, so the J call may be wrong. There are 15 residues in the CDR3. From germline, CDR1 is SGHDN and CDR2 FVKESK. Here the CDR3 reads CASSQESRNYYEQYF. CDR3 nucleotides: TGTGCCAGCAGCCAAGAATCCCGGAACTACTACGAGCAGTACTTC.

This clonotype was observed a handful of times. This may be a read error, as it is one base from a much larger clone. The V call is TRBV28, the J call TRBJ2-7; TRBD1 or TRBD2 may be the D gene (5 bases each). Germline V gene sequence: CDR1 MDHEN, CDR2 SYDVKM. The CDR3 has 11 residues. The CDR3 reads CARPGAYVQYF. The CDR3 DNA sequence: TGTGCCAGGCCCGGGGCCTACGTGCAGTACTTC.

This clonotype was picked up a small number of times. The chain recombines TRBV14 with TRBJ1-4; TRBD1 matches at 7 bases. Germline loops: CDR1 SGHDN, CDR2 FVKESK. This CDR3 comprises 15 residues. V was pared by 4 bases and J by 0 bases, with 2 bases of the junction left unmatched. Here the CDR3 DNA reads TGTGCCAGCAGCCGGGACAGTTCAACTAATGAAAAACTGTTTTTT. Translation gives CASSRDSSTNEKLFF.

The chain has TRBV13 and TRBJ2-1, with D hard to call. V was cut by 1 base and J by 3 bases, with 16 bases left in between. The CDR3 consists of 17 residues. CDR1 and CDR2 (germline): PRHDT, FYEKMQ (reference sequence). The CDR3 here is CASSLDRPRPLYNEQFF. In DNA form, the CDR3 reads TGTGCCAGCAGCTTAGATCGTCCCAGGCCCCTCTACAATGAGCAGTTCTTC.

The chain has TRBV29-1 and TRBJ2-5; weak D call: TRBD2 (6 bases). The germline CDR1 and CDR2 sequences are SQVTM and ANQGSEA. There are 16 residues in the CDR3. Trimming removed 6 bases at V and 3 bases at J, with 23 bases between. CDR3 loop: CSVLTPGLGKKETQYF. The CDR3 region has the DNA TGCAGCGTCCTTACCCCGGGACTGGGTAAAAAAGAGACCCAGTACTTC.

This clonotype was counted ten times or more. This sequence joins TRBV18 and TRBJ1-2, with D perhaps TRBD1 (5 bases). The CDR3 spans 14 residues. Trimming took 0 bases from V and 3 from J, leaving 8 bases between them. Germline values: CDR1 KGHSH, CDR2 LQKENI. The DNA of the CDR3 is TGTGCCAGCTCACCACCGCAAGGGGACTATGGCTACACCTTC. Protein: CASSPPQGDYGYTF.

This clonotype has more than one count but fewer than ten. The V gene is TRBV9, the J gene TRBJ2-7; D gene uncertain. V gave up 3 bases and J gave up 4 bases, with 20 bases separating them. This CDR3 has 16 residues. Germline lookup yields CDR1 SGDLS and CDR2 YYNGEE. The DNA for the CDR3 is TGTGCCAGCAGCGCCCAGCCTCTTACTGGCACTTACGAGCAGTACTTC. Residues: CASSAQPLTGTYEQYF.

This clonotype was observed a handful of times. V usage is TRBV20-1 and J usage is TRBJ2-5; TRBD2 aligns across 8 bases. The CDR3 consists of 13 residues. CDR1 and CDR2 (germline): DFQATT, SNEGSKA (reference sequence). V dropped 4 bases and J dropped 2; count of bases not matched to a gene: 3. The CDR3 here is CSAMREAQETQYF. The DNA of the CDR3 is TGCAGTGCTATGCGGGAGGCACAAGAGACCCAGTACTTC.

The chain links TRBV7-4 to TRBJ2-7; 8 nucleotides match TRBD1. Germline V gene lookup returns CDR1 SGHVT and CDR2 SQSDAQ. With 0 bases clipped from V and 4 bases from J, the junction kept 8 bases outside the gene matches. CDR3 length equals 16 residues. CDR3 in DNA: TGTGCCAGCAGCTTAGCGCTGGCAGGGGGCTGGTACGAGCAGTACTTC. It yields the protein CASSLALAGGWYEQYF.

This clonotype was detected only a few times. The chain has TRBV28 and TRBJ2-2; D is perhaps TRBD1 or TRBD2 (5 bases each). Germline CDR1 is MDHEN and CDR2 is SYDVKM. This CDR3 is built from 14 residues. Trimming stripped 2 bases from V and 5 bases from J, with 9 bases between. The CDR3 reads CASSLGTETGELFF. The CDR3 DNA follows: TGTGCCAGCAGTTTAGGGACGGAAACCGGGGAGCTGTTTTTT.

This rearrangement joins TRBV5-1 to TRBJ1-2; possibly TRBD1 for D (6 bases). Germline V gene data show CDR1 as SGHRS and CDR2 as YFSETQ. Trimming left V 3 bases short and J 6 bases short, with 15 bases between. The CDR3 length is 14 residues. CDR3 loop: CASSYRQAKNGYTF. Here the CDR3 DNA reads TGCGCCAGCAGCTACAGACAGGCGAAAAATGGCTACACCTTC.

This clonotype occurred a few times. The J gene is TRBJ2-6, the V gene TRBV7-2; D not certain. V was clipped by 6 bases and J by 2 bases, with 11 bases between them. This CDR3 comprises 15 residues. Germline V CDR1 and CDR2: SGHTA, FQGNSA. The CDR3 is CASSVGVTGANVLTF. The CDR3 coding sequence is TGTGCCAGCAGTGTTGGGGTAACTGGGGCCAACGTCCTGACTTTC.

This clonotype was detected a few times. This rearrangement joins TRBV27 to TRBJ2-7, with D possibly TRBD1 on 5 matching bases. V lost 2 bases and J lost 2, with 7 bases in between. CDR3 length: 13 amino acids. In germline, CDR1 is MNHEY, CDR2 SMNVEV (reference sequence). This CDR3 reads CASSLRTTYEQYF. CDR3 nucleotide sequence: TGTGCCAGCAGTTTACGGACAACCTACGAGCAGTACTTC.

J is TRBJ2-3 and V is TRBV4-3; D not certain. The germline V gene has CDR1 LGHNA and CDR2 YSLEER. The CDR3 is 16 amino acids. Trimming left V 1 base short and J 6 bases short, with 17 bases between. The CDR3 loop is CASSQVLGGNGDTQYF. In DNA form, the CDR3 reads TGCGCCAGCAGCCAAGTGCTCGGCGGTAACGGGGATACGCAGTATTTT.